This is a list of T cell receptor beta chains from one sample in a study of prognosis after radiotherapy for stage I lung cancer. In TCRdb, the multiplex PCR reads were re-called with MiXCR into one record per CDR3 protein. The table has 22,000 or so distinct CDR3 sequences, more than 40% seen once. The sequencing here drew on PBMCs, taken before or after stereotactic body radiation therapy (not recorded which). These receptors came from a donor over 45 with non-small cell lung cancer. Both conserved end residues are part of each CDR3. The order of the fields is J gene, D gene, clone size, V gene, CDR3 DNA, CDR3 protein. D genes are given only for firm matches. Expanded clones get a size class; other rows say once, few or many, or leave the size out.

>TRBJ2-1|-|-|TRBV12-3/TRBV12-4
TGTGCCAGCAGTTTTGCGGATGAGCAGTTCTTC
CASSFADEQFF
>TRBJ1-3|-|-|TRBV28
TGTGCCGCGGTAGTATACTCCTCTAGAAACACCATATATTTT
CAAVVYSSRNTIYF
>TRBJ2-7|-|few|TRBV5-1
TGCGCCAGCAGCTTGGCGTGGGACCGACGCTACGAGCAGTACTTC
CASSLAWDRRYEQYF
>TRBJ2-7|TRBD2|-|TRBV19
TGTGCCAGTAGTATCGAAGGGACTAGCGGGAACTACGAGCAGTACTTC
CASSIEGTSGNYEQYF
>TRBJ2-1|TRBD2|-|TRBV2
TGTGCTGGACTAGCGGGCTCGAGTGAGCAGTTCTTC
CAGLAGSSEQFF
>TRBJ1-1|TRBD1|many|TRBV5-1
TGCGCCAGCAGCTTGGCCACAGGGGGCCCCACTGAAGCTTTCTTT
CASSLATGGPTEAFF
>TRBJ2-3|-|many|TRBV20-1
TGCAGTGCTACATTTACAGATACGCAGTATTTT
CSATFTDTQYF
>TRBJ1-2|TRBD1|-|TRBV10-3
TGTGCCATCAGTGATAGGACAGGGGTCGCTGGAGATGGCTACACCTTC
CAISDRTGVAGDGYTF
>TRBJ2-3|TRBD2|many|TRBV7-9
TGTGCCAGCAGCCCTAGCGGGAGGGTAGCAGATACGCAGTATTTT
CASSPSGRVADTQYF
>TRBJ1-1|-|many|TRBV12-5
TGTGCTAGTGGTTTGGAGGGACTCGTGAAGAACACTGAAGCTTTCTTT
CASGLEGLVKNTEAFF
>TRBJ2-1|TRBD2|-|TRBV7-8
TGTGCCAGCAGCTTAAGAGGAGCGGGAGGGCCGATATGTGAGCAGTTCTTC
CASSLRGAGGPICEQFF
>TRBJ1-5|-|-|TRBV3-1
TGTGCCAGCAGCCAAGGGGGCAGGGTCGACAATCAGCCCCAGCATTTT
CASSQGGRVDNQPQHF
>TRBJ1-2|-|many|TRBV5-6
TGTGCCAGCAGCTTGGGCTGGAAGGGCTGGGAGAACTATGGCTACACCTTC
CASSLGWKGWENYGYTF
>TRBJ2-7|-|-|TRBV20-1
TGCAGTGCTAGAAGCCGTAGCTGGATCTACTCGTTTGAGCAGTACTTC
CSARSRSWIYSFEQYF
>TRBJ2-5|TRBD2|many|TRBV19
TGTGCCAGTGGTCGGACTAGCACCCAGGTCGGAGAGACCCAGTACTTC
CASGRTSTQVGETQYF
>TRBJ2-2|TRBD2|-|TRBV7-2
TGTGCCAGCATCATACGACTAGCGGGGGACACCCGGGAGCTGTTTTTT
CASIIRLAGDTRELFF
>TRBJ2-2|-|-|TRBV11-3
TGTGCCAGCAGCTTAGACCCCGACCCTACCGTGGAGCTGTTTTTT
CASSLDPDPTVELFF
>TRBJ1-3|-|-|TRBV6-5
TGTGCCAGCAGTTTCTCGGGACCCAGCTCTGGAAACACCATATATTTT
CASSFSGPSSGNTIYF
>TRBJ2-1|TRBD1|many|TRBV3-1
TGTGCCAGCAGCCAAGAATGGACAGGGGTCGCCTACAATGAGCAGTTCTTC
CASSQEWTGVAYNEQFF
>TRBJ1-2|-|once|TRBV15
TGTGCCACCAGAAGAGAACAGGGAGCTAACTATGGCTACACCTTC
CATRREQGANYGYTF
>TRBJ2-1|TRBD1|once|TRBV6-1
TGTGCCAGCAGTGAAGCGCGGCAGGGGGTCCGCAATGAGCAGTTCTTC
CASSEARQGVRNEQFF
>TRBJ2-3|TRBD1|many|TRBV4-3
TGCGCCAGCAGCCAAGACGGGACAGGGGGCATACAAGATACGCAGTATTTT
CASSQDGTGGIQDTQYF
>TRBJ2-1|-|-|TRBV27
TGTGCCAGCAGTTTCCCCGCGGGGAACCCCGTCTACAATGAGCAGTTCTTC
CASSFPAGNPVYNEQFF